The clone carrying this TCR beta chain was seen a handful of times. The data were taken from a study of spatial heterogeneity in lung cancer. TCRdb re-analysed the 5' RACE reads in MiXCR, keeping a single row per CDR3 protein. The sample has 95,000 to 130,000 distinct CDR3 sequences, 12% seen once. The CDR3 contains 17 residues. V dropped 3 bases and J dropped 2 bases, with 17 bases sitting between them. Germline V gives CDR1 SGHAT, CDR2 FQNNGV. Time point reported: blood at routine non-recurrence follow-up after resection. Sequencing covered unsorted whole RNA taken from tumor, nontumor lung or frozen PBMC.

J is TRBJ1-5 and V is TRBV11-2, with D perhaps TRBD1 (6 bases). This TCR derives from a male donor with early-stage non-small cell lung cancer. Specimen: PBMCs, collected at follow-up. CDR3 DNA: TGTGCCAGCAGCTTGGGAGGAGGGGGTACGCGCAATCAGCCCCAGCATTTT. It codes for CASSLGGGGTRNQPQHF. Using reference TRBV11-2 and TRBJ1-5 for the parts outside the CDR3, the full variable domain is EAGVAQSPRYKIIEKRQSVAFWCNPISGHATLYWYQQILGQGPKLLIQFQNNGVVDDSQLPKDRFSAERLKGVDSTLKIQPAKLEDSAVYLCASSLGGGGTRNQPQHFGDGTRLSIL.